The clone carrying this T cell receptor (beta chain) was observed many times. Antigen: not known. Trimming took 5 bases from V and 7 from J; bases not matched to a gene: 13. Looked up from germline, CDR1 is MNHEY and CDR2 is SMNVEV (reference sequence). The CDR3 contains 16 residues. The data originate from a study of blood T cells in healthy people across ages. Study summary: Roughly one uniquely barcoded beta molecule per two T cells was captured. Study findings and constraints: Fewer expanded clones and more diversity marked long-lived versus aged donors. There was a strong correlation between TCR beta diversity and naive T cell percentage.

The second PCR ran about 6 to 12 cycles with a sample-barcoded 5' primer and J-beta primers. Each cDNA molecule, via a template-switch adaptor with 12 random nucleotides, was tagged. MiXCR was run by TCRdb on the 5' RACE reads, yielding one entry per CDR3 protein. The sample has some 900,000 distinct CDR3 sequences; around 28% are singletons. The genes are TRBV27 and TRBJ2-1, with TRBD2 matching over 8 bases. The clonotype comes from a woman of 80 years or more in good health. The sample taken for sequencing was blood. The CDR3 loop is CASSPRSGGPWNEQFF. The CDR3 DNA reads as TGTGCCAGCAGTCCTAGGTCGGGGGGGCCTTGGAATGAGCAGTTCTTC.